This T cell receptor (beta chain) was captured by sequencing in a study of CD4 T cell repertoires in COVID-19. Some clones are missing from TCRdb's copy, which holds only in-frame ones; the method was immunoSEQ multiplex PCR. The sample lists about 75,000 clones; approximately 83% were seen once. The trim removed 0 bases at V and 5 bases at J, leaving 7 bases unmatched. CDR1 and CDR2 from the germline V gene are SGHRS and YFSETQ. The CDR3 has 15 amino acids. No culture step preceded sequencing of the ex vivo isolated memory T cells. The chain joins TRBV5-1 to TRBJ2-5; 7 bases fit TRBD1. This sequence originates from a human donor who had COVID-19. The sample here was CD4+ T cells from peripheral blood, taken after recovery from COVID-19. The chain's CDR3 is CASSLVPGGMETQYF. The CDR3 DNA sequence: TGCGCCAGCAGCTTGGTGCCAGGGGGAATGGAGACCCAGTACTTC.